This is a list of T cell receptor beta chains from one sample in a study of cytomegalovirus exposure and HLA in healthy donors. Some clones are missing from TCRdb's copy, which holds only in-frame ones; the method was immunoSEQ multiplex PCR. The table shows under 140,000 clones, with roughly 87% occurring only once. Sequenced material: PBMCs. Receptors were obtained from a woman aged 18-29 years in good health and CMV-seronegative. Both conserved end residues are part of each CDR3. The order of the fields is D gene, clone size, V gene, J gene, CDR3 length, CDR3 DNA, CDR3 protein. D genes are given only for firm matches. Part of the rows lack a size; the others show once, few, many or a class for expanded clones.

d_gene: TRBD1; abundance: -; v_gene: TRBV5-4; j_gene: TRBJ1-2; len: 14; CDR3nt: TGTGCCAGCAGCTTTAAACAGGGGACGGGGGGCTACACCTTC; CDR3aa: CASSFKQGTGGYTF
d_gene: TRBD2; abundance: -; v_gene: TRBV5-1; j_gene: TRBJ2-7; len: 14; CDR3nt: TGCGCCAGCTCCGATAGCGGGAGCTTATACGAGCAGTACTTC; CDR3aa: CASSDSGSLYEQYF
d_gene: -; abundance: -; v_gene: TRBV19; j_gene: TRBJ2-5; len: 15; CDR3nt: TGTGCCAGTAGTAAGTCGACAGCGTACCAAGAGACCCAGTACTTC; CDR3aa: CASSKSTAYQETQYF
d_gene: TRBD2; abundance: -; v_gene: TRBV2; j_gene: TRBJ2-5; len: 17; CDR3nt: TGTGCCAGCAGGGGACCCGGGACTAGCGGGAGTGGGGAGACCCAGTACTTC; CDR3aa: CASRGPGTSGSGETQYF
d_gene: -; abundance: once; v_gene: TRBV6-6; j_gene: TRBJ1-5; len: 15; CDR3nt: TGTGCCAGCAGTCGGACCCTAAGAGAGGGTCAGCCCCAGCATTTT; CDR3aa: CASSRTLREGQPQHF
d_gene: -; abundance: few; v_gene: TRBV10-2; j_gene: TRBJ1-2; len: 11; CDR3nt: TGCGCCAGCAGTCCGTCCTATGGCTACACCTTC; CDR3aa: CASSPSYGYTF
d_gene: TRBD1; abundance: few; v_gene: TRBV10-3; j_gene: TRBJ1-2; len: 13; CDR3nt: TGTGCCATCAGCTGGGACAGGAGCTATGGCTACACCTTC; CDR3aa: CAISWDRSYGYTF
d_gene: TRBD1; abundance: -; v_gene: TRBV6-5; j_gene: TRBJ1-4; len: 13; CDR3nt: TGTGCCAGCAGCCGGACAGGGGATGAAAAACTGTTTTTT; CDR3aa: CASSRTGDEKLFF
d_gene: TRBD1; abundance: -; v_gene: TRBV6-4; j_gene: TRBJ2-7; len: 14; CDR3nt: TGTGCCAGCAGGGGGACAGGGGGTACCTACGAGCAGTACTTC; CDR3aa: CASRGTGGTYEQYF
d_gene: TRBD1; abundance: -; v_gene: TRBV5-4; j_gene: TRBJ2-7; len: 15; CDR3nt: TGTGCCAGCAGCTTAAAGGACAGGGTTTCCTACGAGCAGTACTTC; CDR3aa: CASSLKDRVSYEQYF
d_gene: TRBD1; abundance: -; v_gene: TRBV6-5; j_gene: TRBJ2-5; len: 14; CDR3nt: TGTGCCAGCACCGACAGGGGTGGAGCAGAGACCCAGTACTTC; CDR3aa: CASTDRGGAETQYF
d_gene: TRBD2; abundance: -; v_gene: TRBV6-5; j_gene: TRBJ2-1; len: 15; CDR3nt: TGTGCCAGCAGCCGTGGGACTAGCTCCTACAATGAGCAGTTCTTC; CDR3aa: CASSRGTSSYNEQFF
d_gene: TRBD2; abundance: -; v_gene: TRBV5-4; j_gene: TRBJ2-1; len: 15; CDR3nt: TGTGCCAGCAGCTTGCAAAGCGGGGGGGCAAATGAGCAGTTCTTC; CDR3aa: CASSLQSGGANEQFF
d_gene: TRBD1; abundance: -; v_gene: TRBV2; j_gene: TRBJ1-1; len: 14; CDR3nt: TGTGCCAGCAGTGTGGAGGGACAGGGGGCTAGAGCTTTCTTT; CDR3aa: CASSVEGQGARAFF
d_gene: TRBD2; abundance: -; v_gene: TRBV27; j_gene: TRBJ2-7; len: 12; CDR3nt: TGTGCCAGCAGTTCTAGTGGGGGGGTGGCGTACTTC; CDR3aa: CASSSSGGVAYF
d_gene: TRBD1; abundance: -; v_gene: TRBV5-8; j_gene: TRBJ2-5; len: 16; CDR3nt: TGTGCCAGCAGCATAGGGACAGGGGAAGTTATGGAGACCCAGTACTTC; CDR3aa: CASSIGTGEVMETQYF
d_gene: TRBD2; abundance: -; v_gene: TRBV29-1; j_gene: TRBJ2-1; len: 14; CDR3nt: TGCAGCGTTGAACTCCTCCGGGGGGGGATTGAGCAGTTCTTC; CDR3aa: CSVELLRGGIEQFF
d_gene: -; abundance: once; v_gene: TRBV6-1; j_gene: TRBJ2-3; len: 14; CDR3nt: TGTGCCAGCAGTGCCACAGGATACACAGATACGCAGTATTTT; CDR3aa: CASSATGYTDTQYF
d_gene: -; abundance: -; v_gene: TRBV6-6; j_gene: TRBJ1-1; len: 13; CDR3nt: TGTGCCAGCAGTTATCAGGGAGGCACTGAAGCTTTCTTT; CDR3aa: CASSYQGGTEAFF
d_gene: -; abundance: -; v_gene: TRBV2; j_gene: TRBJ1-1; len: 14; CDR3nt: TGTGCCAGCAGTGAACAGGGCTTGAACACTGAAGCTTTCTTT; CDR3aa: CASSEQGLNTEAFF
d_gene: -; abundance: -; v_gene: TRBV5-6; j_gene: TRBJ1-2; len: 16; CDR3nt: TGTGCCAGCAGCTTTGCGGGGACGGGGGGAGGCTATGGCTACACCTTC; CDR3aa: CASSFAGTGGGYGYTF
d_gene: -; abundance: -; v_gene: TRBV30; j_gene: TRBJ2-5; len: 13; CDR3nt: TGTGCCTGGAGTCGCGGGGCTCAAGAGACCCAGTACTTC; CDR3aa: CAWSRGAQETQYF
d_gene: TRBD1; abundance: -; v_gene: TRBV7-9; j_gene: TRBJ2-3; len: 16; CDR3nt: TGTGCCAGCAGCGCCCTGGGACAGGGAATCACAGATACGCAGTATTTT; CDR3aa: CASSALGQGITDTQYF
d_gene: -; abundance: -; v_gene: TRBV5-1; j_gene: TRBJ1-1; len: 13; CDR3nt: TGCGCCAGCAGACCTACAGAGAACACTGAAGCTTTCTTT; CDR3aa: CASRPTENTEAFF
d_gene: TRBD1; abundance: once; v_gene: TRBV10-3; j_gene: TRBJ1-2; len: 20; CDR3nt: TGTGCCATCAGCCTCGAGTTTCGGTCGGTTGGTGGCAGGGGGTATTATGGCTACACCTTC; CDR3aa: CAISLEFRSVGGRGYYGYTF
d_gene: -; abundance: once; v_gene: TRBV7-3; j_gene: TRBJ1-3; len: 16; CDR3nt: TGTGCCAGCAGCTTAACGTCGGCAGGCTCTGGAAACACCATATATTTT; CDR3aa: CASSLTSAGSGNTIYF
d_gene: TRBD2; abundance: -; v_gene: TRBV6-6; j_gene: TRBJ2-1; len: 14; CDR3nt: TGTGCCAGCAAGAAGCGGGAGGGCCCGCATGAGCAGTTCTTC; CDR3aa: CASKKREGPHEQFF
d_gene: -; abundance: few; v_gene: TRBV18; j_gene: TRBJ1-2; len: 14; CDR3nt: TGTGCCAGCTCAGCCTATCAGGGGTACTATGGCTACACCTTC; CDR3aa: CASSAYQGYYGYTF
d_gene: -; abundance: -; v_gene: TRBV6-1; j_gene: TRBJ1-1; len: 14; CDR3nt: TGTGCCAGCAGTGTCCGGGCGGGGAACACTGAAGCTTTCTTT; CDR3aa: CASSVRAGNTEAFF
d_gene: TRBD1; abundance: -; v_gene: TRBV19; j_gene: TRBJ2-6; len: 17; CDR3nt: TGTGCCAGTGGCCGGGACAGGGGCCTTCCTGGGGCCAACGTCCTGACTTTC; CDR3aa: CASGRDRGLPGANVLTF
d_gene: -; abundance: -; v_gene: TRBV18; j_gene: TRBJ1-1; len: 16; CDR3nt: TGTGCCAGCTCACCCTCGGGAGGGGCGATGAACACTGAAGCTTTCTTT; CDR3aa: CASSPSGGAMNTEAFF
d_gene: TRBD1; abundance: -; v_gene: TRBV29-1; j_gene: TRBJ1-1; len: 14; CDR3nt: TGCAGCGTACCCGCGGGACAGACGAACACTGAAGCTTTCTTT; CDR3aa: CSVPAGQTNTEAFF
d_gene: -; abundance: -; v_gene: TRBV4-1; j_gene: TRBJ1-5; len: 14; CDR3nt: TGCGCCAGCAGTCCTAACAGGGATAATCAGCCCCAGCATTTT; CDR3aa: CASSPNRDNQPQHF
d_gene: -; abundance: -; v_gene: TRBV2; j_gene: TRBJ2-7; len: 14; CDR3nt: TGTGCCAGCAGGACCACCCCGAGCGGCTACGAGCAGTACTTC; CDR3aa: CASRTTPSGYEQYF
d_gene: -; abundance: -; v_gene: TRBV5-1; j_gene: TRBJ2-7; len: 14; CDR3nt: TGCGCCAGCAGCTTAGCGACCCTCACGAACGAGCAGTACTTC; CDR3aa: CASSLATLTNEQYF
d_gene: TRBD2; abundance: -; v_gene: TRBV5-1; j_gene: TRBJ2-7; len: 17; CDR3nt: TGCGCCAGCAGCTTGGTGCTAGCGGGGGGCCACTCCTACGAGCAGTACTTC; CDR3aa: CASSLVLAGGHSYEQYF